This passage covers 16 T cell receptor beta chains from one sample sequenced in a study of blood T cell repertoires in COVID-19. Some clones are missing from TCRdb's copy, which holds only in-frame ones; the method was immunoSEQ multiplex PCR. In the table there are 35,000 to 45,000 clones, around 80% of which are singletons. Material: peripheral blood. All receptors come from a human donor in a cohort sampled during active COVID-19.

The genes are TRBV5-4 and TRBJ2-1; maybe TRBD1 (6 bases). Looked up from germline, CDR1 is SGHNT and CDR2 is YYREEE (reference sequence). V lost 4 bases to trimming and J lost 2 bases, with 13 bases between them. The CDR3 runs 15 residues. The CDR3 coding sequence is TGTGCCAGCAGCGCCCCCAGGGGACCCTACAATGAGCAGTTCTTC. This codes for CASSAPRGPYNEQFF. Based on the CDR3 plus reference TRBV5-4 and TRBJ2-1, the full variable domain is ETGVTQSPTHLIKTRGQQVTLRCSSQSGHNTVSWYQQALGQGPQFIFQYYREEENGRGNFPPRFSGLQFPNYSSELNVNALELDDSALYLCASSAPRGPYNEQFFGPGTRLTVL.

This chain uses TRBV5-1 with TRBJ2-1; 9 bases line up with TRBD2. The V segment lost 0 bases and the J segment 6 bases; nucleotides outside the gene matches: 4. The CDR3 runs to 15 residues. Germline CDR1 is SGHRS and CDR2 is YFSETQ. DNA of the CDR3: TGCGCCAGCAGCTTGGGGACTAGCGTAGGCAATGAGCAGTTCTTC. Translation: CASSLGTSVGNEQFF.

This clone has more than one count but fewer than ten. This chain links TRBV19 with TRBJ2-3; possible D gene TRBD2, 5 bases. The CDR3 is 15 residues long. Germline V gene data show CDR1 as LNHDA and CDR2 as SQIVND (reference sequence). With 7 bases removed from V and 0 bases from J, the gap between germline ends came to 14 bases. This CDR3 is CASTRAGLSTDTQYF. CDR3 nucleotides: TGTGCCAGTACGCGAGCAGGACTTAGCACAGATACGCAGTATTTT.

The genes are TRBV2 and TRBJ2-2, with 7 nucleotides matching TRBD1. J gave up 1 base and V 4 bases, and 3 bases lay outside the gene matches. This CDR3 is 15 amino acids long. In germline, CDR1 is SNHLY, CDR2 FYNNEI. Here the CDR3 reads CASSADRVNTGELFF. CDR3 bases: TGTGCCAGCAGTGCCGACAGGGTGAACACCGGGGAGCTGTTTTTT. The whole variable domain, remainder taken from reference TRBV2 and TRBJ2-2, is EPEVTQTPSHQVTQMGQEVILRCVPISNHLYFYWYRQILGQKVEFLVSFYNNEISEKSEIFDDQFSVERPDGSNFTLKIRSTKLEDSAMYFCASSADRVNTGELFFGEGSRLTVL.

The chain has TRBV20-1 and TRBJ2-7; TRBD2 might be the D (5 bases). Looked up from germline, CDR1 is DFQATT and CDR2 is SNEGSKA (reference sequence). V gave up 5 bases and J gave up 3 bases, with 8 bases separating them. The CDR3 runs to 11 residues. The CDR3 bases are TGCAGTGCTGGACTGCACTACGAGCAGTACTTC. The encoded protein is CSAGLHYEQYF.

The rearrangement uses TRBV5-8 and TRBJ2-3, with no clear D. The CDR3 has 16 amino acids. V shed 4 bases and J shed 0 bases, with 15 bases lying between them. Germline assignment: CDR1 SGHTS and CDR2 YDEGEE. The CDR3 region is CASSPRRSSSTDTQYF. The DNA of the CDR3 is TGTGCCAGCAGCCCTAGGAGATCATCTAGCACAGATACGCAGTATTTT.

This clone was counted a few times. J is TRBJ1-5 and V is TRBV25-1; D is possibly TRBD1 (6 bases). This CDR3 has 13 amino acids. Trimming removed 2 bases at V and 4 bases at J, with 6 bases between. Germline V CDR1 and CDR2: MGHDK, SYGVNS. CDR3 amino acids: CASSETGNQPQHF. The CDR3 DNA reads TGTGCCAGCAGTGAAACAGGGAATCAGCCCCAGCATTTT.

The rearrangement joins TRBV6-5 to TRBJ2-7; perhaps TRBD1 as D (6 bases). Germline-derived CDR1 and CDR2 are MNHEY and SVGAGI. The CDR3 runs to 14 residues. V was pared by 5 bases and J by 1 base, with 12 bases between. The CDR3 coding sequence is TGTGCCAGCAGTAAACAGGGCTTTTCCTACGAGCAGTACTTC. Translating it yields CASSKQGFSYEQYF.

The chain is built from TRBV6-5 and TRBJ1-2; 8 bases are a match to TRBD1. V shed 11 bases and J 2 bases; nucleotides not matched to a gene: 10. This CDR3 contains 14 residues. The germline V gene has CDR1 MNHEY and CDR2 SVGAGI. The CDR3 is CAGRTTGDNYGYTF. CDR3 DNA: TGTGCCGGAAGGACGACAGGGGACAACTATGGCTACACCTTC.

J is TRBJ2-1 and V is TRBV5-1; unclear D gene. The CDR3 extends over 14 amino acids. Germline CDR1 reads SGHRS; CDR2 reads YFSETQ. Trimming pared 0 bases from V and 4 bases from J, leaving 8 bases between. In DNA, the CDR3 is TGCGCCAGCAGCTTGGACGAGCGATACAATGAGCAGTTCTTC. The encoded protein is CASSLDERYNEQFF. Combining the CDR3 with reference TRBV5-1 and TRBJ2-1 gives the whole variable domain KAGVTQTPRYLIKTRGQQVTLSCSPISGHRSVSWYQQTPGQGLQFLFEYFSETQRNKGNFPGRFSGRQFSNSRSEMNVSTLELGDSALYLCASSLDERYNEQFFGPGTRLTVL.

This clone appeared a few times. The chain couples TRBV3-1 (or the pseudogene TRBV3-2) to TRBJ2-1; 7 positions agree with TRBD1. The CDR3 consists of 14 residues. The germline V gene has CDR1 LGHDT and CDR2 YNNKEL (reference sequence). Trimming cost V 0 bases and J 9 bases; bases outside gene matches: 5. CDR3 sequence (DNA): TGTGCCAGCAGCCAAGATAGGTCAGGGGGTGAGCAGTTCTTC. Encoded protein: CASSQDRSGGEQFF.

This sequence joins TRBV5-6 and TRBJ2-1, with D unresolved. Trimming removed 0 bases at V and 6 bases at J, with 13 bases between. Looked up from germline, CDR1 is SGHDT and CDR2 is YYEEEE. This CDR3 has 15 amino acids. The CDR3 nucleotides read TGTGCCAGCAGCTTGGCGGGTGCAATTGCCAATGAGCAGTTCTTC. It specifies CASSLAGAIANEQFF.

The V call is TRBV7-2, the J call TRBJ2-3, with 14 bases that match TRBD2. Germline V gives CDR1 SGHTA, CDR2 FQGNSA. J gave up 4 bases and V 4 bases, and 7 bases lay outside the gene matches. This CDR3 is built from 17 residues. The CDR3 loop is CASSSGLAGESSDTQYF. The CDR3 nucleotides read TGTGCCAGCAGCTCGGGACTAGCGGGAGAGAGCTCAGATACGCAGTATTTT.

V is TRBV24-1 and J is TRBJ2-3; 9 bases line up with TRBD1. Trimming removed 4 bases from V and 3 bases from J; junction bases left unmatched: 10. The CDR3 sequence is 17 residues long. Germline V gene data show CDR1 as KGHDR and CDR2 as SFDVKD. This CDR3 is CATSDRPTGGGTDTQYF. The DNA of the CDR3 is TGTGCCACCAGTGACAGGCCGACAGGGGGGGGGACAGATACGCAGTATTTT.

The V gene is TRBV14, the J gene TRBJ2-1, with 11 bases aligning to TRBD2. The CDR3 runs to 14 residues. The junction had 7 bases not matched to a gene; V was cut back by 3 bases and J by 12 bases. Germline CDR1 and CDR2: SGHDN and FVKESK. CDR3 nucleotide sequence: TGTGCCAGCAGCCAGGGGCGACTAGCGGGACTGCAGTTCTTC. Translated: CASSQGRLAGLQFF. The complete variable domain, with remaining parts taken from reference TRBV14 and TRBJ2-1, reads EAGVTQFPSHSVIEKGQTVTLRCDPISGHDNLYWYRRVMGKEIKFLLHFVKESKQDESGMPNNRFLAERTGGTYSTLKVQPAELEDSGVYFCASSQGRLAGLQFFGPGTRLTVL.

This sequence joins TRBV6-1 and TRBJ1-2; D is perhaps TRBD1 (6 bases). CDR1 and CDR2 from the germline V gene are MNHNS and SASEGT. V was cut by 2 bases and J by 5 bases, with 9 bases left in between. CDR3 length: 13 residues. For the CDR3, the DNA is TGTGCCAGCAGTGAAAGAGGGGGTTATGGCTACACCTTC. Its protein product is CASSERGGYGYTF.